This is a list of T cell receptor beta chains from one sample in a study of circulating CD8 cells and anti-PD-1 response in melanoma. TCRdb re-derived calls from the reads in MiXCR, one entry per CDR3 protein. Of 600 to 800 distinct CDR3 sequences listed, roughly 9.6% were seen once; the top ten hold approximately 40%. This material consisted of CD8+ T cells from PBMCs, taken at baseline or after one month of anti-PD-1 therapy (not recorded which). Receptors originate from a human donor with melanoma. The CDR3 runs from the conserved cysteine through the conserved F or W. The D gene is left open where the match is weak. The size entry is marked missing in some rows and otherwise reads once, few, many or a size class.

d_gene,j_gene,abundance,v_gene,CDR3aa,CDR3nt
-,TRBJ2-1,large,TRBV6-4,CASSEGTPGHEQFF,TGTGCCAGCAGTGAAGGGACTCCGGGGCATGAGCAGTTCTTC
TRBD2,TRBJ2-5,medium-sized,TRBV25-1,CASSPAGGPWETQYF,TGTGCCAGCAGTCCGGCGGGAGGGCCTTGGGAGACCCAGTACTTC
-,TRBJ1-1,large,TRBV25-1,CASSDPFKSNTEAFF,TGTGCCAGCAGTGACCCGTTTAAATCGAACACTGAAGCTTTCTTT
TRBD1,TRBJ2-5,large,TRBV15,CATSTGQGEETQYF,TGTGCCACCAGCACAGGACAGGGAGAAGAGACCCAGTACTTC
-,TRBJ1-5,large,TRBV5-6,CASSFRGPINQPQHF,TGTGCCAGCAGTTTTCGTGGGCCCATCAATCAGCCCCAGCATTTT
-,TRBJ2-4,-,TRBV27,CASSRAGGGNIQYF,TGTGCCAGCAGCCGGGCCGGAGGTGGGAACATTCAGTACTTC
-,TRBJ1-1,once,TRBV28,CASSLRGEAFF,TGTGCCAGCAGTTTACGAGGCGAAGCTTTCTTT
-,TRBJ2-2,medium-sized,TRBV9,CASSVVGIGELFF,TGTGCCAGCAGCGTAGTAGGGATCGGGGAGCTGTTTTTT
-,TRBJ2-7,large,TRBV20-1,CSASSVGEYEQYF,TGCAGTGCGAGTTCTGTGGGGGAGTACGAGCAGTACTTC
-,TRBJ2-1,medium-sized,TRBV25-1,CASSRGNEQFF,TGTGCCAGCAGCAGGGGAAATGAGCAGTTCTTC
-,TRBJ2-1,large,TRBV4-1,CASSQVGGTQYNEQFF,TGCGCCAGCAGCCAAGTAGGAGGGACACAATACAATGAGCAGTTCTTC
-,TRBJ1-1,few,TRBV6-1,CASGEALSTEAFF,TGTGCCAGCGGAGAAGCTTTGAGCACTGAAGCTTTCTTT
TRBD1,TRBJ2-7,medium-sized,TRBV7-2,CASSFTGGSAGRPYEQYF,TGTGCCAGCAGCTTCACAGGGGGCTCGGCGGGACGACCCTACGAGCAGTACTTC
-,TRBJ2-1,medium-sized,TRBV29-1,CSVEGGIEQFF,TGCAGCGTTGAGGGCGGGATTGAGCAGTTCTTC
-,TRBJ2-1,large,TRBV6-1,CASSESAGSFNEQFF,TGTGCCAGCAGTGAATCTGCCGGGAGTTTCAATGAGCAGTTCTTC
TRBD2,TRBJ2-1,medium-sized,TRBV4-1,CASSQVAGTSYNEQFF,TGCGCCAGCAGCCAGGTAGCGGGAACCTCCTACAATGAGCAGTTCTTC
-,TRBJ2-7,large,TRBV29-1,CSVEGPVNLNEQYF,TGCAGCGTTGAAGGGCCCGTGAATTTGAACGAGCAGTACTTC
-,TRBJ2-5,medium-sized,TRBV27,CASSRTAGRLGQETQYF,TGTGCCAGCAGTCGAACCGCAGGGCGTTTGGGCCAAGAGACCCAGTACTTC
-,TRBJ2-7,large,TRBV28,CASSLAEWNEQYF,TGTGCCAGCAGTTTGGCTGAATGGAACGAGCAGTACTTC
TRBD1,TRBJ2-7,medium-sized,TRBV28,CASSLSPTGFDEQYF,TGTGCCAGCAGTTTATCCCCGACAGGGTTCGACGAGCAGTACTTC
TRBD2,TRBJ2-3,medium-sized,TRBV6-1,CATVASGLGYAAITDTQYF,TGTGCCACCGTGGCTAGCGGGCTAGGGTATGCGGCTATCACAGATACGCAGTATTTT
-,TRBJ2-1,medium-sized,TRBV28,CASSLLDEQFF,TGTGCCAGCAGTTTACTCGATGAGCAGTTCTTC
-,TRBJ1-3,medium-sized,TRBV28,CASSIPPVGNTIYF,TGTGCCAGCAGTATCCCACCGGTTGGAAACACCATATATTTT
-,TRBJ2-5,large,TRBV21-1,CASSKRVADSNQETQYF,TGTGCCAGCAGCAAAAGGGTAGCGGATTCCAACCAAGAGACCCAGTACTTC
-,TRBJ2-7,medium-sized,TRBV25-1,CASHQGTYEQYF,TGTGCCAGCCATCAGGGCACCTACGAGCAGTACTTC
TRBD1,TRBJ1-1,large,TRBV28,CASSLTGIEAFF,TGTGCCAGCAGTTTGACAGGGATTGAAGCTTTCTTT
-,TRBJ2-7,medium-sized,TRBV5-6,CASSLEGYEQYF,TGTGCCAGCAGCTTGGAGGGCTACGAGCAGTACTTC
-,TRBJ2-2,hyperexpanded,TRBV28,CASSQNTGELFF,TGTGCCAGCAGCCAGAACACCGGGGAGCTGTTTTTT
-,TRBJ1-5,large,TRBV28,CASKRSNQPQHF,TGTGCCAGCAAGCGGAGCAATCAGCCCCAGCATTTT
-,TRBJ2-1,medium-sized,TRBV7-2,CASSLGPGYNEQFF,TGTGCCAGCAGCTTAGGTCCGGGATACAATGAGCAGTTCTTC
TRBD2,TRBJ2-1,large,TRBV27,CASRSLAAANEQFF,TGTGCCAGCAGGAGTCTAGCGGCAGCCAATGAGCAGTTCTTC
-,TRBJ1-1,medium-sized,TRBV7-2,CASSLAVSPNTEAFF,TGTGCCAGCAGCTTAGCGGTCAGTCCCAACACTGAAGCTTTCTTT
-,TRBJ2-3,few,TRBV19,CASSITSDTQYF,TGTGCCAGTAGTATTACGTCAGATACGCAGTATTTT
-,TRBJ1-4,-,TRBV28,CASSSTGDNEKLFF,TGTGCCAGCAGTTCCACAGGCGATAATGAAAAACTGTTTTTT
TRBD2,TRBJ2-7,hyperexpanded,TRBV20-1,CSARDWQFSGRANEQYF,TGCAGTGCTAGAGATTGGCAGTTTTCCGGGAGGGCCAACGAGCAGTACTTC
-,TRBJ2-3,medium-sized,TRBV24-1,CATSDFADTDTQYF,TGTGCCACCAGTGATTTTGCAGACACAGATACGCAGTATTTT
-,TRBJ2-3,large,TRBV4-3,CASSQDPGVSGTDTQYF,TGCGCCAGCAGCCAAGATCCTGGAGTGAGCGGCACAGATACGCAGTATTTT
TRBD2,TRBJ2-7,large,TRBV14,CASSLASGGYEQYF,TGTGCCAGCAGTTTGGCTAGCGGGGGTTACGAGCAGTACTTC